These T cell receptor beta chains were read from a single sample in a study of T-cell memory formation after mild COVID-19. One entry per CDR3 protein, called by TCRdb with MiXCR from the 5' RACE reads. The data contain a few hundred thousand distinct CDR3 sequences, 19% of them singletons. Material for sequencing was PBMCs or a T cell subset sorted from them (not recorded which). All receptors come from a man younger than 35 who had mild COVID-19 (a few samples of this study predate the infection). Cell type and time point are not known. CDR3s include the opening cysteine and the closing phenylalanine or tryptophan. D genes are given only for firm matches. Size values are once, few and many counts, or a class for expanded clones, and some rows have none.

size,length,D,V,J,DNA,CDR3
.,12,.,TRBV2,TRBJ2-1,TGTGCCAGCAGGGAGGGGTCGAGGGAGCAGTTCTTC,CASREGSREQFF
few,13,.,TRBV11-2,TRBJ2-2,TGTGCCACAGTAGACAGAAACACCGGGGAGCTGTTTTTT,CATVDRNTGELFF
many,15,TRBD1,TRBV9,TRBJ1-6,TGTGCCAGCAGCGGCCGGGACAGGTTAAACTCACCCCTCCACTTT,CASSGRDRLNSPLHF
few,12,.,TRBV6-5,TRBJ1-2,TGTGCCAGCAGTTACTCTGGGGGGCGGTACACCTTC,CASSYSGGRYTF
few,16,.,TRBV7-6,TRBJ1-4,TGTGCCAGCAGCTCTTCTACGGGGTTAGTTGATGAAAAACTGTTTTTT,CASSSSTGLVDEKLFF
.,13,TRBD1,TRBV29-1,TRBJ1-1,TGCAGCGTCACGTCAGGGGGGAACACTGAAGCTTTCTTT,CSVTSGGNTEAFF
few,13,.,TRBV6-2/TRBV6-3,TRBJ2-5,TGTGCCAGCAGTGATGGATTGTCGGAGACCCAGTACTTC,CASSDGLSETQYF
few,15,.,TRBV5-5,TRBJ1-4,TGTGCCAGCAGCTTTTTGGGAGGGGATAATGAAAAACTGTTTTTT,CASSFLGGDNEKLFF
.,15,TRBD2,TRBV2,TRBJ2-2,TGTGCCAGCTATGCCTCGGGGGGGAGGACCGGGGAGCTGTTTTTT,CASYASGGRTGELFF
.,16,.,TRBV6-5,TRBJ2-2,TGTGCCAGCAGTTACCGGGGCAGCCCGAACACCGGGGAGCTGTTTTTT,CASSYRGSPNTGELFF
few,15,.,TRBV10-3,TRBJ1-1,TGTGCCATCAGTGAGTCAGGGGGAGTGAACACTGAAGCTTTCTTT,CAISESGGVNTEAFF
.,17,.,TRBV4-1,TRBJ1-1,TGCGCCAGCAGCCAAGTGGGGGGACTGACGCGGGGCACTGAAGCTTTCTTT,CASSQVGGLTRGTEAFF
few,14,TRBD2,TRBV7-2,TRBJ2-5,TGTGCCAGCAGACGAGCGGGTGCAGCGGGGGCCCAGTACTTC,CASRRAGAAGAQYF
few,16,.,TRBV21-1,TRBJ2-2,TGTGCCAGCAGCAACCCTGGCGGGACGAACACCGGGGAGCTGTTTTTT,CASSNPGGTNTGELFF
.,14,.,TRBV12-3/TRBV12-4,TRBJ1-3,TGTGCCAGCACGCCTCGGGGAACTGGAAACACCATATATTTT,CASTPRGTGNTIYF
.,15,.,TRBV19,TRBJ1-2,TGTGCCAGTAGTATTGTCTGGGCAGCTAACTATGGCTACACCTTC,CASSIVWAANYGYTF
.,13,.,TRBV20-1,TRBJ1-2,TGCAGTGCTAGAACCGGGACGGCGAACGGCTACACCTTC,CSARTGTANGYTF
few,15,.,TRBV7-9,TRBJ2-1,TGTGCCAGCAGCGCAGATTCCCGCCCAACGAATGAGCAGTTCTTC,CASSADSRPTNEQFF
.,16,.,TRBV4-1,TRBJ2-1,TGCGCCAGCAGCCAAGAATGGGGGGTTTCCTACAATGAGCAGTTCTTC,CASSQEWGVSYNEQFF
.,16,TRBD1,TRBV2,TRBJ1-4,TGTGCCAGCACCAACCGGGACAGGTCCTTTAATGAAAAACTGTTTTTT,CASTNRDRSFNEKLFF
.,19,TRBD1,TRBV18,TRBJ1-1,TGTGCCAGCTCACCTTCCCCGGGACAGGGGAAGGGTGGAAACACTGAAGCTTTCTTT,CASSPSPGQGKGGNTEAFF
.,15,TRBD1,TRBV7-8,TRBJ1-4,TGTGCCAGCACCCCTGGAGGGGACAGGGGGCGGAAACTGTTTTTT,CASTPGGDRGRKLFF
.,16,.,TRBV3-1,TRBJ1-3,TGTGCCAGCAGCCAAGATCCCCCCCTCTCTGGAAACACCATATATTTT,CASSQDPPLSGNTIYF
few,15,.,TRBV7-9,TRBJ1-1,TGTGCCAGCAGCCTCCGGGGCCGTATGAACACTGAAGCTTTCTTT,CASSLRGRMNTEAFF
.,17,TRBD1,TRBV3-1,TRBJ1-1,TGTGCCAGCAGCCAAGAACCCCGCCGGACAGGGAACACTGAAGCTTTCTTT,CASSQEPRRTGNTEAFF
few,15,TRBD2,TRBV7-3,TRBJ2-5,TGTGCCAGCAGCCCACAGGCTAGCGGGGGTGAGACCCAGTACTTC,CASSPQASGGETQYF
.,18,TRBD1,TRBV11-2,TRBJ2-3,TGTGCCAGCAGCACAGGGGTCGGGGCCGCCCGGAGCACAGATACGCAGTATTTT,CASSTGVGAARSTDTQYF
.,11,.,TRBV20-1,TRBJ2-3,TGCAGTGCTCTCGAGGCCTATACGCAGTATTTT,CSALEAYTQYF
.,15,TRBD1,TRBV18,TRBJ1-2,TGTGCCAGCTCAGCTGCAGGGGGCCCCAACTATGGCTACACCTTC,CASSAAGGPNYGYTF
few,15,.,TRBV2,TRBJ1-5,TGTGCCAGCAGTGACTGGGGCAGCGGCAATCAGCCCCAGCATTTT,CASSDWGSGNQPQHF
.,15,TRBD1,TRBV7-2,TRBJ2-5,TGTGCCAGCAGCGTCACAGGGGGCGCATTGGAGACCCAGTACTTC,CASSVTGGALETQYF
.,13,TRBD1,TRBV2,TRBJ1-5,TGTGCCAGCAGATCGACAGGGAACCAGCCCCAGCATTTT,CASRSTGNQPQHF
.,13,.,TRBV29-1,TRBJ2-3,TGCAGCGTTGCCCGCCCCCTCACAGATACGCAGTATTTT,CSVARPLTDTQYF
.,16,.,TRBV19,TRBJ2-4,TGTGCCAGTACCTCTCCGGGCCGGAGGGCCAAAAACATTCAGTACTTC,CASTSPGRRAKNIQYF
.,15,.,TRBV5-1,TRBJ1-1,TGCGCCAGCAGCACCGTTCGGGTACCGAACACTGAAGCTTTCTTT,CASSTVRVPNTEAFF
few,16,TRBD2,TRBV9,TRBJ2-5,TGTGCCAGCAGCGGGTTCCTGGGACTAGCTGGCGAGACCCAGTACTTC,CASSGFLGLAGETQYF
.,13,.,TRBV27,TRBJ1-1,TGTGCCACCTGGGAGGTGTCGAACACTGAAGCTTTCTTT,CATWEVSNTEAFF
once,15,TRBD2,TRBV6-1,TRBJ2-5,TGTGCCAGCAGTGCCTTAGCGGGGGGTTGGGAGACCCAGTACTTC,CASSALAGGWETQYF
.,15,TRBD1,TRBV12-3/TRBV12-4,TRBJ1-2,TGTGCCAGCAGTTTCAACCCCACAGGGGAGAGAAGCTACACCTTC,CASSFNPTGERSYTF
few,13,.,TRBV20-1,TRBJ2-7,TGCAGTGCTTCAGGGGTCTCCGCCTACGAGCAGTACTTC,CSASGVSAYEQYF
few,14,TRBD1,TRBV20-1,TRBJ1-2,TGCAGTCTCTCAGACAGGGCCTCTCACTATGGCTACACCTTC,CSLSDRASHYGYTF
few,14,.,TRBV7-9,TRBJ1-6,TGTGCCAGCAGCTTATCGGGGGACGGTTCACCCCTCCACTTT,CASSLSGDGSPLHF
few,13,.,TRBV27,TRBJ1-4,TGTGCCAGCAGGAGGGGGATTCATGAAAAACTGTTTTTT,CASRRGIHEKLFF
.,14,.,TRBV3-1,TRBJ1-5,TGTGCCAGCAGCCAAGGGGGTTCCAATCAGCCCCAGCATTTT,CASSQGGSNQPQHF
few,14,.,TRBV18,TRBJ1-6,TGTGCCAGCTCACCACCGGGGCAAGCCTCACCCCTCCACTTT,CASSPPGQASPLHF
.,16,TRBD1,TRBV29-1,TRBJ2-5,TGCAGCGTTGAAGGATGGACTCCGGGACAGCAAGAGACCCAGTACTTC,CSVEGWTPGQQETQYF
few,16,TRBD1,TRBV12-3/TRBV12-4,TRBJ1-1,TGTGCCAGCAGACGGCGGGACAGGCGGTTAAACACTGAAGCTTTCTTT,CASRRRDRRLNTEAFF
many,13,.,TRBV7-9,TRBJ2-7,TGTGCCAGCAGCTCGGGACGGAGCCTTGAGCAGTACTTC,CASSSGRSLEQYF
many,13,.,TRBV6-5,TRBJ1-1,TGTGCCAGCAGTTACCTACAAGACACTGAAGCTTTCTTT,CASSYLQDTEAFF
few,15,TRBD1,TRBV18,TRBJ2-1,TGTGCCAGCTCACCTACCGGAGGGACAGGCAATGAGCAGTTCTTC,CASSPTGGTGNEQFF